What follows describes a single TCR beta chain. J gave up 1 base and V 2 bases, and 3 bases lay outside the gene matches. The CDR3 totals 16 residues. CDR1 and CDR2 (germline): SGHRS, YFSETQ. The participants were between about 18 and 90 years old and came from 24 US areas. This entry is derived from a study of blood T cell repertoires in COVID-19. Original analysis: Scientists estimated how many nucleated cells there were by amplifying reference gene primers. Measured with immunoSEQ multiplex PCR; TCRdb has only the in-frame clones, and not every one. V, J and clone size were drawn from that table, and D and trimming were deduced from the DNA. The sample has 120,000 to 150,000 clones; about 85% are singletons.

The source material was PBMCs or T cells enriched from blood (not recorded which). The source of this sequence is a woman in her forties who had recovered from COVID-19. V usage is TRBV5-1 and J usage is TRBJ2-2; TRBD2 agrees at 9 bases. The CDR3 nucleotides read TGCGCCAGCAGCTTTCTAGCGGGGAGGAACACCGGGGAGCTGTTTTTT. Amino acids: CASSFLAGRNTGELFF. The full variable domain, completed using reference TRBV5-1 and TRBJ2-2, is KAGVTQTPRYLIKTRGQQVTLSCSPISGHRSVSWYQQTPGQGLQFLFEYFSETQRNKGNFPGRFSGRQFSNSRSEMNVSTLELGDSALYLCASSFLAGRNTGELFFGEGSRLTVL.